A single sample is the source of the 20 T cell receptor beta chains below, sequenced in a study of response to subunit inactivated influenza vaccine. TCRdb recomputed calls from the RT-PCR reads with MiXCR, one row per CDR3 protein. The sample consists of about 780,000 distinct CDR3 sequences, approximately 17% of them appearing once. The sample was PBMCs from blood, taken approximately 5 days after vaccination. These receptors originate from a man aged 45-60 years who received an inactivated influenza vaccine.

This clonotype was counted a few times. The genes are TRBV4-3 and TRBJ2-5, with no clear D. Between the trimmed V and J ends, which lost 1 base and 3 bases, there was a span of 12 bases. Per germline, CDR1 LGHNA and CDR2 YSLEER. The CDR3 runs 15 residues. CDR3 coding DNA: TGCGCCAGCAGCCAAGGTGTGGACCGAAAAGAGACCCAGTACTTC. Translation: CASSQGVDRKETQYF.

The chain uses TRBV6-2 or TRBV6-3 and TRBJ2-1, with TRBD1 matching over 11 bases. J lost 12 bases, V lost 6 bases, and 13 bases had no gene match. This CDR3 has 15 amino acids. The germline V gene has CDR1 MNHEY and CDR2 SVGEGT. The DNA for the CDR3 is TGTGCCAGCAGGGGACCGGGACAGGGGGGATATGGGCAGTTCTTC. Its translation: CASRGPGQGGYGQFF.

There are a few counts of this clonotype. V is TRBV4-3 and J is TRBJ1-1, with D tentatively TRBD1 (5 bases). The CDR3 is 15 amino acids. V was pared by 0 bases and J by 5 bases, with 13 bases between. CDR1 LGHNA and CDR2 YSLEER come from the germline V gene. DNA of the CDR3: TGCGCCAGCAGCCAAGATTACGCAGGGAAGACTGAAGCTTTCTTT. It encodes CASSQDYAGKTEAFF.

This clonotype was picked up a small number of times. The rearrangement uses TRBV3-1 and TRBJ2-5; tentative D call: TRBD1 (6 bases). Germline CDR1 and CDR2: LGHDT and YNNKEL (reference sequence). V was cut by 3 bases and J by 6 bases, with 11 bases left in between. The CDR3 runs to 13 residues. CDR3 sequence: CASSQGQGKTQYF. Written as DNA, the CDR3 is TGTGCCAGCAGCCAGGGACAAGGAAAGACCCAGTACTTC.

CDR3 in DNA: TGTGCCAGCAGCCCGGGGGTCAGTAACACCGGGGAGCTGTTTTTT. It translates to CASSPGVSNTGELFF. The chain joins TRBV12-3 or TRBV12-4 to TRBJ2-2, with D perhaps TRBD2 (6 bases). The length of the CDR3 is 15 residues. Between the trimmed V and J ends, which lost 6 bases and 2 bases, there was a span of 13 bases.

This clonotype was observed a handful of times. The chain joins TRBV30 to TRBJ2-7, with D perhaps matching TRBD1 (5 bases). V was shortened by 0 bases and J by 4 bases, with 13 bases between the two germline ends. The CDR3 spans 14 residues. From germline, CDR1 is GTSNPN and CDR2 SVGIG (reference sequence). For the CDR3, the DNA is TGTGCCTGGAGTGTAGTGGGGCTAAATTACGAGCAGTACTTC. It specifies CAWSVVGLNYEQYF.

V usage is TRBV20-1 and J usage is TRBJ1-6; tentatively, D is TRBD1 (5 bases). The CDR3 loop spans 11 amino acids. Germline V gene sequence: CDR1 DFQATT, CDR2 SNEGSKA (reference sequence). V lost 3 bases, J lost 10 bases, and 7 bases lay in between. The CDR3, as DNA: TGCAGTGCTAGTGGGGGATCACCCCTCCACTTT. This codes for CSASGGSPLHF.

This clonotype was counted between two and nine times. CDR3 nucleotide sequence: TGTGCCACCAGTGAGGACAGGGGTGAGCAGTTCTTC. This encodes CATSEDRGEQFF. The J gene is TRBJ2-1, the V gene TRBV24-1, with 9 bases that match TRBD1. Looked up from germline, CDR1 is KGHDR and CDR2 is SFDVKD. This CDR3 is built from 12 residues. V lost 4 bases to trimming and J lost 9 bases; unmatched junction nucleotides: 0.

CDR3 sequence: CASSPLGWGEQYF. In nucleotides, the CDR3 is TGTGCCAGCAGCCCCTTAGGATGGGGAGAGCAGTACTTC. This chain links TRBV7-2 with TRBJ2-7; D is uncertain. V dropped 5 bases and J dropped 7 bases, with 15 bases sitting between them. There are 13 residues in the CDR3. Germline CDR1 and CDR2: SGHTA and FQGNSA.

There are many counts of this clonotype. The genes are TRBV12-3 or TRBV12-4 and TRBJ1-5; D is unresolved. The CDR3 spans 14 residues. The germline V and J ends were trimmed by 5 bases and 7 bases, with 15 bases remaining between them. The CDR3 sequence: CASSPDGAGQPQHF. In nucleotides, the CDR3 is TGTGCCAGCAGTCCGGACGGAGCTGGGCAGCCCCAGCATTTT.

This clonotype was detected a few times. The V and J genes are TRBV5-1 and TRBJ2-1; TRBD2 agrees at 10 bases. V was pared by 7 bases and J by 5 bases, with 6 bases of the junction left unmatched. Germline CDR1 SGHRS, CDR2 YFSETQ. The CDR3 covers 14 residues. CDR3 in DNA: TGCGCCAGCTCCAATAGCGGGGGGAACAATGAGCAGTTCTTC. This codes for CASSNSGGNNEQFF.

This clonotype showed up many times. The chain couples TRBV20-1 to TRBJ2-1, with 8 bases lining up with TRBD1. After removal of 3 bases from V and 2 bases from J, the junction contained 3 bases not matched to a gene. Germline lookup yields CDR1 DFQATT and CDR2 SNEGSKA (reference sequence). The CDR3 runs to 14 residues. This CDR3 is CSARQGATYNEQFF. The CDR3 DNA follows: TGCAGTGCTAGGCAGGGGGCTACCTACAATGAGCAGTTCTTC.

The V gene is TRBV7-2, the J gene TRBJ2-4; 8 bases are shared with TRBD1. V shed 5 bases and J 5 bases; nucleotides not matched to a gene: 5. The CDR3 extends over 14 amino acids. Looked up from germline, CDR1 is SGHTA and CDR2 is FQGNSA. The chain's CDR3 is CASSRTGNQNIQYF. The CDR3 bases are TGTGCCAGCAGCCGGACAGGGAACCAAAACATTCAGTACTTC. The whole variable domain, filled in from reference TRBV7-2 and TRBJ2-4, reads GAGVSQSPSNKVTEKGKDVELRCDPISGHTALYWYRQSLGQGLEFLIYFQGNSAPDKSGLPSDRFSAERTGGSVSTLTIQRTQQEDSAVYLCASSRTGNQNIQYFGAGTRLSVL.

The sample holds many counts of this clonotype. The chain employs TRBV5-1 and TRBJ2-5, with D unclear. Trimming removed 0 bases from V and 0 bases from J, with 9 bases in between. Germline loops: CDR1 SGHRS, CDR2 YFSETQ. The CDR3 is 15 residues long. In DNA, the CDR3 is TGCGCCAGCAGCTTGGCAACAGCGCACCAAGAGACCCAGTACTTC. This encodes CASSLATAHQETQYF.

The V gene is TRBV12-3 or TRBV12-4, the J gene TRBJ1-1; D is undetermined. This CDR3 region has 13 residues. Trimming shortened V by 5 bases and J by 6 bases, and 13 bases separated the two germline ends. CDR3 amino acids: CASSPSVSAEAFF. In DNA, the CDR3 is TGTGCCAGCAGTCCTTCGGTGAGCGCTGAAGCTTTCTTT.

The rearrangement joins TRBV20-1 to TRBJ1-4; D is unclear. The V gene's germline CDR1 is DFQATT and CDR2 SNEGSKA (reference sequence). The ends were cut back, 7 bases at V and 0 bases at J, with 9 bases in the middle. This CDR3 is built from 13 residues. CDR3 sequence reads: CSVTATTNEKLFF. CDR3 DNA: TGCAGTGTTACAGCTACAACTAATGAAAAACTGTTTTTT.

This clonotype was detected only a few times. The chain is built from TRBV12-3 or TRBV12-4 and TRBJ1-6; D ambiguous. The CDR3 has 15 amino acids. V was pared by 6 bases and J by 4 bases, with 13 bases between. CDR3 in amino acids: CASSHSGAYNSPLHF. DNA of the CDR3: TGTGCCAGCAGCCACTCCGGAGCATATAATTCACCCCTCCACTTT.

This clonotype was seen only a few times. The chain carries TRBV18 and TRBJ2-5; 11 bases fit TRBD1. The length of the CDR3 is 15 residues. The germline V gene has CDR1 KGHSH and CDR2 LQKENI. V gave up 2 bases and J gave up 3 bases; unmatched junction bases: 2. CDR3 protein: CASSPAGQGEETQYF. CDR3 bases: TGTGCCAGCTCACCAGCGGGACAGGGGGAAGAGACCCAGTACTTC. Complete variable domain (other parts from reference TRBV18 and TRBJ2-5): NAGVMQNPRHLVRRRGQEARLRCSPMKGHSHVYWYRQLPEEGLKFMVYLQKENIIDESGMPKERFSAEFPKEGPSILRIQQVVRGDSAAYFCASSPAGQGEETQYFGPGTRLLVL.

The J gene is TRBJ2-1, the V gene TRBV5-5; perhaps TRBD2 as D (6 bases). CDR1 and CDR2 from the germline V gene are SGHKS and YYEKEE (reference sequence). The V and J ends lost 2 bases and 3 bases respectively, with 15 bases between them. This CDR3 has 16 residues. The CDR3 bases are TGTGCCAGCAGCTTACTTTACGGGAGTAGCTACAATGAGCAGTTCTTC. Its translation: CASSLLYGSSYNEQFF.

This clonotype was found many times. The V call is TRBV12-3 or TRBV12-4, the J call TRBJ2-2, with a possible D match to TRBD1 (5 bases). Trimming took off 6 bases at V and 6 bases at J, with 8 bases between the two ends. The CDR3 consists of 12 residues. This chain's CDR3 is CASSRQSGELFF. The CDR3 nucleotides are TGTGCCAGCAGCCGACAGTCCGGGGAGCTGTTTTTT.